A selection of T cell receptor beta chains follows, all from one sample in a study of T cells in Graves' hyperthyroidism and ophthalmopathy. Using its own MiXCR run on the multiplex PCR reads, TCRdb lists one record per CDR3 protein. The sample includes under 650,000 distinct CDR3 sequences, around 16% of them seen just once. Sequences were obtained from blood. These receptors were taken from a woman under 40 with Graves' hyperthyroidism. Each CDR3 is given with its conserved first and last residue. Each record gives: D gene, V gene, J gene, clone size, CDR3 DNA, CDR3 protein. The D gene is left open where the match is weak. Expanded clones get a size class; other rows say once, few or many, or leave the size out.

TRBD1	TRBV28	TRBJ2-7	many	TGTGCCAGCAGCGAAACCGGAAGGACAGGGGGCCACGAGCAGTACTTC	CASSETGRTGGHEQYF
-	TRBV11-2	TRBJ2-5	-	TGCGCCAGCAGCCAAGGTACGGGGATTGGAGAGACCCAGTACTTC	CASSQGTGIGETQYF
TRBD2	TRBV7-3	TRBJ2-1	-	TGTGCCAGCAGCTTAGAGGGGACTAGCGGGTACAATGAGCAGTTCTTC	CASSLEGTSGYNEQFF
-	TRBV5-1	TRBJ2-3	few	TGCGCCAGCTTGGGTAACCTAGTCCCCACAGATACGCAGTATTTT	CASLGNLVPTDTQYF
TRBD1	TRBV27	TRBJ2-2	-	TGTGCCAGCAGTGAACAGGGGGAAGGCGGGGAGCTGTTTTTT	CASSEQGEGGELFF
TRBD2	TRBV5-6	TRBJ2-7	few	TGTGCCAGCAGCTTGACAGGCGGGAGCTACGACGAGCAGTACTTC	CASSLTGGSYDEQYF
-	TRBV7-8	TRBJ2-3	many	TGTGCCAGCAGCTTACAGGGGTCCTCCACAGATACGCAGTATTTT	CASSLQGSSTDTQYF
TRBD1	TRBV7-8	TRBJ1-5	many	TGTGCCAGCAGCTTACTGCGGGACAGGGCTCAGCCCCAGCATTTT	CASSLLRDRAQPQHF
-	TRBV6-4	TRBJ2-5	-	TGTGCCAGCAGTTACGGACGGGGGGAGACCCAGTACTTC	CASSYGRGETQYF
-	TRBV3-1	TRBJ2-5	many	TGTGCCAGCAACCACCGGGGGGAGACCCAGTACTTC	CASNHRGETQYF
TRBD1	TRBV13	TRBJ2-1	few	TGTGCCAGCAAGAACAGGGGGTACAATGAGCAGTTCTTC	CASKNRGYNEQFF
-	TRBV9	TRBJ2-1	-	TGTGCCAGCAGCGTAGTGGCAGGGAAATTAGATGAGCAGTTCTTC	CASSVVAGKLDEQFF
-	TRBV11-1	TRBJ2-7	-	TGTGTCAGCAGTTCGAGGGGGTCCTACGAGCAGTACTTC	CVSSSRGSYEQYF
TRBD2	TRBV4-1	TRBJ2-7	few	TGCGCCAGCAGCCGCGGGAGGGGCGAGCAGTACTTC	CASSRGRGEQYF
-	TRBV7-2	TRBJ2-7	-	TGTGCCAGCAGCCCAATCATGGCCGAGCAGTACTTC	CASSPIMAEQYF
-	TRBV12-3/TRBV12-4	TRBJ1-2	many	TGTGCCAGCAGTTTAGTCCCGAGGGACTATGGCTACACCTTC	CASSLVPRDYGYTF
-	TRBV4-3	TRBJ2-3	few	TGCGCCAGCAGCCAAGCTCTCGACATCGGTGGGGCAGATACGCAGTATTTT	CASSQALDIGGADTQYF
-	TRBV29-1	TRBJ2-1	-	TGCAGCGTTGAAAGGTGGGATGAGGGCTCCTACAATGAGCAGTTCTTC	CSVERWDEGSYNEQFF
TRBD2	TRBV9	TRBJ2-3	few	TGTGCCAGCAGCGTAGAAGGCGGGAGCGAAACAGATACGCAGTATTTT	CASSVEGGSETDTQYF
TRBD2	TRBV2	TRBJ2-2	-	TGTGCCAGCATTGGGCGGGAGACCGGGGAGCTGTTTTTT	CASIGRETGELFF
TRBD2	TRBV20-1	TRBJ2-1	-	TGCAGTGCTAGACGGCTAGCGGGAGGAACCTACAATGAGCAGTTCTTC	CSARRLAGGTYNEQFF
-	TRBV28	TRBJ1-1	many	TGTGCCAGCAGGGAATACAGGGACCCCACTGAAGCTTTCTTT	CASREYRDPTEAFF
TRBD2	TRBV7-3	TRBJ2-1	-	TGTGCCAGCAGGAGGACTAGCGGGAGCCATGAGCAGTTCTTC	CASRRTSGSHEQFF
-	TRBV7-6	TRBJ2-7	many	TGTGCCAGCAGCACGGACGGCGAGCAGTACTTC	CASSTDGEQYF
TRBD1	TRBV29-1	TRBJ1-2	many	TGCAGCGTTGTAGACAGGGACTATGGCTACACCTTC	CSVVDRDYGYTF
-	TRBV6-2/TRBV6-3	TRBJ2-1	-	TGTGCCAGCAGTTTCGGAACTAGGGGCAATGAGCAGTTCTTC	CASSFGTRGNEQFF
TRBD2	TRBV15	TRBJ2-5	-	TGTGCCACCAGCCCAAGGAGCGGGAGATTTGAGACCCAGTACTTC	CATSPRSGRFETQYF
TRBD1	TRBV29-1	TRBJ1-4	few	TGCAGCGTTGGCGCAGGGGGTAATGAAAAACTGTTTTTT	CSVGAGGNEKLFF
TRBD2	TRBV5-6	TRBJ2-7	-	TGTGCCAGCAGCTTGGGGACTAGCTTCCACGAGCAGTACTTC	CASSLGTSFHEQYF
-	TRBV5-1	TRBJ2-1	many	TGCGCCAGCAGCTTGGATGGCTACAATGAGCAGTTCTTC	CASSLDGYNEQFF
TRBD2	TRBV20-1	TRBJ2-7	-	TGCAGTGCTAGAGTGCTTAGCGGGGTTTCCTACGAGCAGTACTTC	CSARVLSGVSYEQYF
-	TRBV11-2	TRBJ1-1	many	TGTGCCAGCAGCTTAGATTCCGCTTCGAACACTGAAGCTTTCTTT	CASSLDSASNTEAFF
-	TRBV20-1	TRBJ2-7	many	TGCAGTGCTAGACAGGGGTCCTACGAGCAGTACTTC	CSARQGSYEQYF
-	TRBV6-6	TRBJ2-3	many	TGTGCCAGCAGTTGGGGTGGGACTAGCACAGATACGCAGTATTTT	CASSWGGTSTDTQYF
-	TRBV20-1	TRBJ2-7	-	TGCAGTGCTAGAGATCCCGGGACACCCAGTTACGAGCAGTACTTC	CSARDPGTPSYEQYF
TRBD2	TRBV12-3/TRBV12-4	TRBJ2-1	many	TGTGCCAGCACCGATACTAGCGGGAGGGCCTACAATGAGCAGTTCTTC	CASTDTSGRAYNEQFF
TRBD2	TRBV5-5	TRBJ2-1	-	TGTGCCAGCAGCTTGTATCTTGGCGGGAGTGGAGACAATGAGCAGTTCTTC	CASSLYLGGSGDNEQFF
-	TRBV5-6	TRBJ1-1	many	TGTGCCAGCACCCCCGGGACGGCGAACACTGAAGCTTTCTTT	CASTPGTANTEAFF
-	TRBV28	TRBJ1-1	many	TGTGCCAGCAGTTTTTCTGGGGGACTGATGAACACTGAAGCTTTCTTT	CASSFSGGLMNTEAFF
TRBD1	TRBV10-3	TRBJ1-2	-	TGTGCCATCAAGCCGGGACAGATTACTAACTATGGCTACACCTTC	CAIKPGQITNYGYTF
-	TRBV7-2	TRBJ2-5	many	TGTGCCAGTAGCCGAGTAGGTCAAGAGACCCAGTACTTC	CASSRVGQETQYF
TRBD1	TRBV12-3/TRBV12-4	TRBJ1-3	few	TGTGCCAGCGGGGGGCAGGGGGCAAACTCTGGAAACACCATATATTTT	CASGGQGANSGNTIYF
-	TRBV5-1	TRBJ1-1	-	TGCGCCAGCAGCTTGGCCGGGGGCAGTGCGAACACTGAAGCTTTCTTT	CASSLAGGSANTEAFF
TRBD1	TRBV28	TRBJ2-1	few	TGTGCCAGCAGTACGGGACAGGTATTTGAGCAGTTCTTC	CASSTGQVFEQFF
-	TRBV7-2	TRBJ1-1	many	TGTGCCAGCAGCTTTTTCCTTAGGACTGAAGCTTTCTTT	CASSFFLRTEAFF
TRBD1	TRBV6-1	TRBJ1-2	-	TGTGCCAGCAGTGAAAGGACAGGGGGCGGTGGCTATGGCTACACCTTC	CASSERTGGGGYGYTF
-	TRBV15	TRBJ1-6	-	TGTGCCACCGGGGGTGCGGGGGGTAGAGGATCACCCCTCCACTTT	CATGGAGGRGSPLHF
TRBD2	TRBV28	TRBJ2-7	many	TGTGCCAGCAGTTTCCCTAGCGGGTCAACCTACGAGCAGTACTTC	CASSFPSGSTYEQYF
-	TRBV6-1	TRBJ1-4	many	TGTGCCAGCAGACCCTCTTGGGCAACTAATGAAAAACTGTTTTTT	CASRPSWATNEKLFF
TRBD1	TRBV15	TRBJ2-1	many	TGTGCCACCAGCAGAACCGGGACAGCGTACAATGAGCAGTTCTTC	CATSRTGTAYNEQFF
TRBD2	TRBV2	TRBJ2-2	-	TGTGCCAGCAGACGGGAAAGCGGGAGTATTCACGGGGAGCTGTTTTTT	CASRRESGSIHGELFF
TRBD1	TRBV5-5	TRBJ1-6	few	TGTGCCAGCAGCTGGGACAGTGCGGCACCCCTCCACTTT	CASSWDSAAPLHF
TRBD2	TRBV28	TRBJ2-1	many	TGTGCCAGCAGTTCAAGCGGGGTATACAATGAGCAGTTCTTC	CASSSSGVYNEQFF
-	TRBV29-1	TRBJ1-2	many	TGCAGCGTTGAATACCAGAGGGGCTACACCTTC	CSVEYQRGYTF
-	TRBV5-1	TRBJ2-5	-	TGCGCCAGCAGACCGCTACCGGGGTACCAAGAGACCCAGTACTTC	CASRPLPGYQETQYF
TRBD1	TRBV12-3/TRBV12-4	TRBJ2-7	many	TGTGCCAGCAGGCGGACAGGGGTCGAGCAGTACTTC	CASRRTGVEQYF
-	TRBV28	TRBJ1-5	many	TGTGCCAGCAGTTTGGAGGTCGAGGATCAGCCCCAGCATTTT	CASSLEVEDQPQHF
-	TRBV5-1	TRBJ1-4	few	TGCGCCAGCAGCTTGGTGTCCCCCCGGGACAATCCAGAAAAACTGTTTTTT	CASSLVSPRDNPEKLFF
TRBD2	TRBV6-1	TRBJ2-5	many	TGTGCCAGCAGTTTGGGGGGGAACCGCGAGACCCAGTACTTC	CASSLGGNRETQYF